The clone carrying this T cell receptor (beta chain) qualifies as medium-sized. This specimen belongs to a study of immune characterization of retroperitoneal liposarcoma. TCRdb analysed the PCR reads with MiXCR anew, one entry per CDR3 protein. This sample has 2,000 or so distinct CDR3 sequences, with over 40% found just once. This CDR3 has 15 amino acids. The germline V gene encodes CDR1 SGHTA and CDR2 FQGNSA. Trimming at V came to 1 base and at J to 7 bases, leaving 5 bases not matched to a gene. This sequence was found in a male donor with retroperitoneal liposarcoma. The chain has TRBV7-2 and TRBJ2-1, with 9 bases aligning to TRBD2. Sequenced: tumor tissue. The CDR3 spells CASSLGSGRTNEQFF. The DNA for the CDR3 is TGTGCCAGCAGCTTAGGTAGCGGGAGAACGAATGAGCAGTTCTTC.